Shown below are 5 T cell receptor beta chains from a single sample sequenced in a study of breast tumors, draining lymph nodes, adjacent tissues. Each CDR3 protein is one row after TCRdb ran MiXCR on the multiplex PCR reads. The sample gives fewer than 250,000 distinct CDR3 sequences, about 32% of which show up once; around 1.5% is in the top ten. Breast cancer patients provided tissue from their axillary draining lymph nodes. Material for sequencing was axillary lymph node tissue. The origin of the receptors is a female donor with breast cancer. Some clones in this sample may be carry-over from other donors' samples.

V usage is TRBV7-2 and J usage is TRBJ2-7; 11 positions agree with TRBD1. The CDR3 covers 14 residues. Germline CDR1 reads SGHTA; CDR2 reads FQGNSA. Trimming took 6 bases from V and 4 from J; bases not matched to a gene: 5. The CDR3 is CASSTDRGQYEQYF. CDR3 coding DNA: TGTGCCAGCAGTACGGACAGGGGGCAATACGAGCAGTACTTC.

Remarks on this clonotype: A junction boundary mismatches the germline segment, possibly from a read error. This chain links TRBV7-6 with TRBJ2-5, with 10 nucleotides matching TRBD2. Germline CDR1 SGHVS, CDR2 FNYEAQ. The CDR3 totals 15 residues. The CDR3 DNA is TGTGCTAGCAGCCAAGGACTAGCGGCACAAGAGGCCCAGTACTTC. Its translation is CASSQGLAAQEAQYF.

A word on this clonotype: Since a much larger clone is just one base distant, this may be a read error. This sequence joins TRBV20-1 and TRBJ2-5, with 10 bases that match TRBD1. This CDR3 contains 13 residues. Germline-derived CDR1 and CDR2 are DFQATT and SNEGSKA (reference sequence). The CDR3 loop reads CSAVRDRGETQHF. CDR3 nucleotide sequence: TGCAGTGCGGTCCGGGACAGGGGAGAGACCCAGCACTTC.

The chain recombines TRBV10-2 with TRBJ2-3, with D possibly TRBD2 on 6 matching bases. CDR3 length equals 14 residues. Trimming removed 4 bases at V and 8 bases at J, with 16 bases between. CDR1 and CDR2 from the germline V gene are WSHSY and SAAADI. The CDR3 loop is CASSGGGAAGTQYF. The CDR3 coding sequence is TGCGCCAGCAGTGGCGGAGGGGCGGCGGGTACGCAGTATTTT.

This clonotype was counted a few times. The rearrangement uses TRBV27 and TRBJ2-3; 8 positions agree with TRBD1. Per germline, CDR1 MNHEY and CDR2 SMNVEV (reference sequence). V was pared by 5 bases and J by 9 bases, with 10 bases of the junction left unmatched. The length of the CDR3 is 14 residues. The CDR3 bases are TGTGCCAGCAGTCAGGGACAGGTTCTTGGAACGCAGTATTTT. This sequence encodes CASSQGQVLGTQYF.